Each of the 27 T cell receptor beta chains below was sequenced from the same sample in a study of T cells in Graves' hyperthyroidism and ophthalmopathy (dated by TCRdb to about 2019). Libraries were prepared through multiplex PCR. Data came from an Illumina HiSeq 2000. The TCR beta CDR3 regions were amplified from the RNA transcripts. A first-round RT-PCR of the TCR CDR3 used the HTBI primer set with the Qiagen OneStep RT-PCR kit. TCRdb's own reprocessing of the public reads used fastp at Q25 and MiXCR and kept productive beta chains. All rows with the same CDR3 protein become a single entry with the most common DNA and genes. The table for this sample lists fewer than 400,000 distinct CDR3 sequences; 15% to 20% of them were counted only once. The ten biggest clones cover roughly a third of the sample. The sequenced sample was blood. Every receptor here comes from a man under 40 with Graves' hyperthyroidism.

The J gene is TRBJ2-5, the V gene TRBV6-2 or TRBV6-3; TRBD1 matches at 8 bases. The V gene end was trimmed by 4 bases and the J gene end by 1 base; junction bases not matched to a gene: 8. Germline lookup yields CDR1 MNHEY and CDR2 SVGEGT. The CDR3 totals 16 residues. CDR3: CASSFSTDRAQETQYF. The CDR3 DNA is TGTGCCAGCAGTTTTTCCACGGACAGGGCCCAAGAGACCCAGTACTTC.

This clonotype has a count of ten or more. CDR3 coding DNA: TGTGCCAGCAGTCCAGTCCCGGGACAGGGGTCGGCTTTCTTT. Translating it yields CASSPVPGQGSAFF. The V gene is TRBV28, the J gene TRBJ1-1, with TRBD1 matching over 10 bases. Trimming removed 5 bases from V and 11 bases from J; junction bases left unmatched: 11. This CDR3 comprises 14 residues. Germline lookup yields CDR1 MDHEN and CDR2 SYDVKM.

The sample holds many counts of this clonotype. The rearrangement links TRBV24-1 to TRBJ2-5, with D perhaps TRBD2 (5 bases). The V end lost 4 bases, the J end lost 2 bases, and 7 bases lay between the germline ends. This CDR3 comprises 13 residues. Germline V gene sequence: CDR1 KGHDR, CDR2 SFDVKD. The CDR3 sequence is CATSEPGQETQYF. The CDR3 DNA is TGTGCCACCAGTGAGCCGGGGCAAGAGACCCAGTACTTC.

The genes are TRBV7-3 and TRBJ2-3; no firm D call. V was clipped by 5 bases and J by 4 bases, with 13 bases between them. This CDR3 spans 14 amino acids. CDR1 and CDR2 from the germline V gene are SGHTA and FQGTGA. DNA for the CDR3: TGTGCCAGCAGCCTCACCTTGAGCGCAGATACGCAGTATTTT. Its translation is CASSLTLSADTQYF. The whole variable domain, remainder taken from reference TRBV7-3 and TRBJ2-3, is GAGVSQTPSNKVTEKGKYVELRCDPISGHTALYWYRQSLGQGPEFLIYFQGTGAADDSGLPNDRFFAVRPEGSVSTLKIQRTERGDSAVYLCASSLTLSADTQYFGPGTRLTVL.

In its sample, this clonotype was seen a few times. The chain joins TRBV20-1 to TRBJ2-7; D is uncertain. Germline lookup yields CDR1 DFQATT and CDR2 SNEGSKA (reference sequence). The CDR3 runs 12 residues. Trimming removed 6 bases at V and 5 bases at J, with 14 bases between. The CDR3 region is CSAPATSDEQYF. The CDR3 DNA reads as TGCAGTGCCCCCGCTACGAGTGACGAGCAGTACTTC.

This chain joins TRBV12-3 or TRBV12-4 and TRBJ1-1; D ambiguous. The CDR3 totals 13 residues. The V and J ends lost 7 bases and 2 bases respectively, with 11 bases between them. Written as DNA, the CDR3 is TGTGCCAGCACCGCCGGGAGCAACACTGAAGCTTTCTTT. It codes for CASTAGSNTEAFF.

The chain combines TRBV7-9 with TRBJ2-7, with TRBD1 matching 7 bases. The V gene's germline CDR1 is SEHNR and CDR2 FQNEAQ (reference sequence). The CDR3 is 13 residues long. J lost 2 bases, V lost 9 bases, and 7 bases had no gene match. The CDR3 is CARRGRITYEQYF. As DNA, the CDR3 is TGTGCCAGGAGGGGGCGTATAACCTACGAGCAGTACTTC.

The chain is built from TRBV19 and TRBJ2-3, with D tentatively TRBD1 (6 bases). Trimming stripped 7 bases from V and 6 bases from J, with 20 bases between. The CDR3 sequence is 15 residues long. Germline V gene lookup returns CDR1 LNHDA and CDR2 SQIVND (reference sequence). The CDR3 bases are TGTGCCAGTACCACAACAGGGTCCCCCTTCGATACGCAGTATTTT. Protein product: CASTTTGSPFDTQYF.

This clonotype came up many times. The rearrangement links TRBV30 to TRBJ1-5; D remains ambiguous. V lost 3 bases and J 0 bases, leaving 6 bases between the germline ends. CDR3 size: 13 residues. Germline assignment: CDR1 GTSNPN and CDR2 SVGIG (reference sequence). CDR3 protein: CAWSEDSNQPQHF. DNA of the CDR3: TGTGCCTGGAGCGAAGATAGCAATCAGCCCCAGCATTTT.

The chain uses TRBV7-6 and TRBJ1-3, with a weak D call TRBD1 (6 bases). Germline CDR1 is SGHVS and CDR2 is FNYEAQ. The CDR3 is 15 residues long. V lost 5 bases and J 1 base, leaving 12 bases between the germline ends. The CDR3, as DNA: TGTGCCAGCAGCCAAACAACAGGGTCTGGAAACACCATATATTTT. Translation: CASSQTTGSGNTIYF.

The CDR3 here is CASRTGTGNPALGYTF. DNA for the CDR3: TGTGCCAGCAGGACCGGGACAGGGAACCCAGCCCTCGGCTACACCTTC. The rearrangement uses TRBV28 and TRBJ1-2, with TRBD1 identical over 9 bases. Germline CDR1 MDHEN, CDR2 SYDVKM. This CDR3 comprises 16 residues. V dropped 6 bases and J dropped 8; count of bases not matched to a gene: 16.

This clonotype was counted a few times. The chain uses TRBV7-2 and TRBJ2-4, with 7 bases aligning to TRBD2. The CDR3 spans 16 residues. Germline V gene data show CDR1 as SGHTA and CDR2 as FQGNSA. Trimming cost V 6 bases and J 1 base; bases outside gene matches: 9. CDR3 bases: TGTGCCAGCAGGCCATCCTGGCGGGAGGCCAAAAACATTCAGTACTTC. Protein product: CASRPSWREAKNIQYF. Full variable domain (remainder filled in from reference TRBV7-2 and TRBJ2-4): GAGVSQSPSNKVTEKGKDVELRCDPISGHTALYWYRQSLGQGLEFLIYFQGNSAPDKSGLPSDRFSAERTGGSVSTLTIQRTQQEDSAVYLCASRPSWREAKNIQYFGAGTRLSVL.

This clonotype was detected ten times or more. The V gene is TRBV20-1, the J gene TRBJ1-1; D perhaps matches TRBD1 (6 bases). Germline V gene sequence: CDR1 DFQATT, CDR2 SNEGSKA (reference sequence). The V gene lost 6 bases and the J gene lost 0 bases, with 8 bases spanning the gap. The length of the CDR3 is 12 residues. The CDR3 region is CSAGQMNTEAFF. Here the CDR3 DNA reads TGCAGTGCGGGACAAATGAACACTGAAGCTTTCTTT.

The V and J genes are TRBV19 and TRBJ1-1; 8 nucleotides line up with TRBD1. Germline CDR1 reads LNHDA; CDR2 reads SQIVND (reference sequence). The CDR3 contains 14 residues. V shed 5 bases, J shed 4 bases, and the junction held 6 bases outside the gene matches. CDR3 loop: CASSADQGATEAFF. The CDR3 DNA reads as TGTGCCAGTAGTGCTGATCAGGGGGCCACTGAAGCTTTCTTT.

This clonotype was detected ten times or more. V usage is TRBV6-1 and J usage is TRBJ1-1, with D uncertain. The V gene's germline CDR1 is MNHNS and CDR2 SASEGT. This CDR3 contains 12 residues. V was shortened by 6 bases and J by 1 base, with 6 bases between the two germline ends. DNA of the CDR3: TGTGCCAGCAGACAGTCGAACACTGAAGCTTTCTTT. As protein: CASRQSNTEAFF.

There are many counts of this clonotype. This rearrangement joins TRBV20-1 to TRBJ2-7; TRBD2 is a possible D gene (5 bases). The CDR3 runs to 15 residues. Germline V gene sequence: CDR1 DFQATT, CDR2 SNEGSKA (reference sequence). Trimming left V 0 bases short and J 2 bases short, with 14 bases between. The CDR3 here is CSARDFASRTYEQYF. In DNA, the CDR3 is TGCAGTGCTAGAGATTTCGCTAGCCGAACCTACGAGCAGTACTTC.

V and J are TRBV20-1 and TRBJ2-7; D gene unclear. The CDR3 contains 12 residues. V was clipped by 0 bases and J by 9 bases, with 12 bases between them. Germline CDR1 DFQATT, CDR2 SNEGSKA (reference sequence). CDR3 residues: CSAREENDGQYF. The CDR3 DNA is TGCAGTGCTAGAGAGGAGAATGACGGGCAGTACTTC.

This clonotype was recorded at least ten times. This chain links TRBV11-2 with TRBJ2-2; perhaps TRBD2 as D (6 bases). The CDR3 is 15 amino acids. Germline CDR1 is SGHAT and CDR2 is FQNNGV. The V and J ends lost 8 bases and 3 bases respectively, with 16 bases between them. CDR3 loop: CASHRPGRHTGELFF. Here the CDR3 DNA reads TGTGCCAGCCACCGCCCCGGGAGACACACCGGGGAGCTGTTTTTT.

This clonotype was detected ten times or more. The chain's CDR3 is CASSPSKSGHEQYF. The CDR3, as DNA: TGTGCCAGCTCACCATCGAAGTCAGGTCACGAGCAGTACTTC. V gene TRBV18 combines with J gene TRBJ2-7; D unclear. The CDR3 has 14 amino acids. Germline assignment: CDR1 KGHSH and CDR2 LQKENI. V gave up 2 bases and J gave up 5 bases, with 13 bases separating them.

This clonotype was detected only a few times. This chain joins TRBV29-1 and TRBJ2-1, with 9 bases matching TRBD2. V lost 5 bases, J lost 8 bases, and 7 bases stayed unmatched. The CDR3 loop spans 13 amino acids. Germline V lookup: CDR1 SQVTM, CDR2 ANQGSEA. CDR3 DNA: TGCAGCGTTCTGAGCGGGAGGTCTCATGAGCAGTTCTTC. Translating it yields CSVLSGRSHEQFF.

This clonotype was seen at least ten times. V is TRBV27 and J is TRBJ1-4; 7 bases are shared with TRBD1. CDR3 size: 13 residues. The germline V gene encodes CDR1 MNHEY and CDR2 SMNVEV (reference sequence). Trimming cost V 5 bases and J 6 bases; bases outside gene matches: 3. As DNA, the CDR3 is TGTGCCAGCAGTCCAGACAGGGATGAAAAACTGTTTTTT. This codes for CASSPDRDEKLFF.

This clonotype was picked up many times. The chain links TRBV15 to TRBJ1-1; D is possibly TRBD1 (6 bases). Looked up from germline, CDR1 is LNHNV and CDR2 is YYDKDF (reference sequence). The CDR3 runs 13 residues. The V gene lost 6 bases and the J gene lost 1 base, with 9 bases spanning the gap. CDR3 in DNA: TGTGCCACCAGTACGGGACAGAACACTGAAGCTTTCTTT. Residues: CATSTGQNTEAFF.

This clonotype occurred a few times. The J gene is TRBJ2-1, the V gene TRBV24-1; 9 bases fit TRBD1. The CDR3 is 13 residues long. Germline V gene data show CDR1 as KGHDR and CDR2 as SFDVKD. J gave up 8 bases and V 12 bases, and 10 bases lay outside the gene matches. This chain's CDR3 is CAASDRGAHEQFF. The CDR3, as DNA: TGTGCCGCTTCCGACAGGGGGGCACATGAGCAGTTCTTC.

The rearrangement links TRBV19 to TRBJ1-5; D uncertain. CDR3 length: 15 amino acids. Germline assignment: CDR1 LNHDA and CDR2 SQIVND (reference sequence). V lost 7 bases and J 5 bases, leaving 18 bases between the germline ends. This CDR3 is CASTTDGLGYQPQHF. In DNA, the CDR3 is TGTGCCAGTACAACGGACGGGCTGGGGTATCAGCCCCAGCATTTT.

This clonotype was detected a few times. The chain recombines TRBV12-5 with TRBJ2-7; a weak D match, TRBD2 (5 bases). Trimming removed 4 bases at V and 6 bases at J, with 13 bases between. CDR3 length: 13 amino acids. The germline V gene has CDR1 LGHNT and CDR2 FRNRAP. Written as DNA, the CDR3 is TGTGCTAGTGGTTCGGGATTTGGGCTCGAGCAGTACTTC. It encodes CASGSGFGLEQYF.

This chain links TRBV5-5 with TRBJ2-3, with 7 bases that match TRBD2. V trimming: 2 bases; J trimming: 2 bases; junction bases outside the gene matches: 5. The CDR3 totals 15 residues. Germline lookup yields CDR1 SGHKS and CDR2 YYEKEE (reference sequence). The CDR3 loop reads CASSFTGGTTDTQYF. The CDR3 coding sequence is TGTGCCAGCAGCTTCACGGGAGGCACCACAGATACGCAGTATTTT. The entire variable domain, with the rest obtained from reference TRBV5-5 and TRBJ2-3, is as follows: DAGVTQSPTHLIKTRGQQVTLRCSPISGHKSVSWYQQVLGQGPQFIFQYYEKEERGRGNFPDRFSARQFPNYSSELNVNALLLGDSALYLCASSFTGGTTDTQYFGPGTRLTVL.

Turning to this clonotype: This may be a read error, as it is one base from a much larger clone. The chain couples TRBV11-2 to TRBJ2-5; the match to TRBD2 covers 7 bases. Germline V gives CDR1 SGHAT, CDR2 FQNNGV. This CDR3 is 15 amino acids long. The junction had 5 bases not matched to a gene; V was cut back by 3 bases and J by 1 base. The DNA for the CDR3 is TGTGCCAGCAGCTTTGGGGCTAGCGGCCAAGAGACCCAGTACTTC. It encodes CASSFGASGQETQYF.